Following are 8 T cell receptor beta chains from one sample sequenced in a study of shared clonotypes between healthy human individuals. Assay used: immunoSEQ multiplex PCR; TCRdb lists only in-frame clones, some missing. The sample lists about 1.5 million clones, roughly 96% occurring once. The sequencing input was naive CD4+ T cells sorted from blood. Subset specified: CD45RA+ positively selected. The source of these receptors is a man between 25 and 39 years old in good health.

On this clone itself: This same CDR3 is encoded by further DNA sequences in the sample. Here the CDR3 DNA reads TGTGCCAGCTCTAGCGGGAGGACCTACGAGCAGTACTTC. Amino acids: CASSSGRTYEQYF. The chain employs TRBV18 and TRBJ2-7; 10 positions agree with TRBD2. The CDR3 is 13 amino acids. The J segment lost 2 bases and the V segment lost 6 bases, leaving 1 base of the junction unmatched. Germline values: CDR1 KGHSH, CDR2 LQKENI.

The CDR3 reads CASSLIAAPGGEQYF. The DNA of the CDR3 is TGTGCCAGCAGCCTAATAGCGGCTCCTGGGGGCGAGCAGTACTTC. The rearrangement joins TRBV9 to TRBJ2-7; possible D gene TRBD2, 6 bases. In germline, CDR1 is SGDLS, CDR2 YYNGEE. The V gene lost 4 bases and the J gene lost 6 bases, with 20 bases spanning the gap. The length of the CDR3 is 15 residues.

The genes are TRBV14 and TRBJ2-7, with TRBD2 matching 7 bases. The germline CDR1 and CDR2 sequences are SGHDN and FVKESK. The trim removed 1 base at V and 6 bases at J, leaving 3 bases unmatched. This CDR3 contains 13 residues. CDR3 protein: CASSQATGGEQYF. Written as DNA, the CDR3 is TGTGCCAGCAGCCAAGCAACGGGGGGCGAGCAGTACTTC.

V is TRBV9 and J is TRBJ1-4; 11 nucleotides line up with TRBD1. This CDR3 is 19 amino acids long. The J segment lost 7 bases and the V segment lost 4 bases, leaving 18 bases of the junction unmatched. CDR1 is SGDLS and CDR2 is YYNGEE in the germline V gene. This CDR3 is CASSPQWTGGRGQFEKLFF. Here the CDR3 DNA reads TGTGCCAGCAGCCCCCAGTGGACAGGGGGCAGGGGGCAGTTTGAAAAACTGTTTTTT.

The J gene is TRBJ1-2, the V gene TRBV7-6; weak D call: TRBD1 (5 bases). Trimming shortened V by 1 base and J by 8 bases, and 20 bases separated the two germline ends. Germline V CDR1 and CDR2: SGHVS, FNYEAQ. The CDR3 consists of 16 residues. The DNA of the CDR3 is TGTGCCAGCAGCTTAGGAACAGGAGGTTCCGAGTGGGGCTACACCTTC. Its protein is CASSLGTGGSEWGYTF.

V and J are TRBV11-2 and TRBJ2-2, with D possibly TRBD1 on 6 matching bases. The ends were cut back, 5 bases at V and 0 bases at J, with 13 bases in the middle. Germline V gene sequence: CDR1 SGHAT, CDR2 FQNNGV. The CDR3 spans 16 residues. CDR3: CASSQRGSANTGELFF. The DNA for the CDR3 is TGTGCCAGCAGCCAAAGGGGGAGTGCGAACACCGGGGAGCTGTTTTTT.

The chain employs TRBV5-1 and TRBJ1-4; D is ambiguous. CDR1 is SGHRS, CDR2 YFSETQ, per germline. Trimming cost V 0 bases and J 6 bases, with 12 bases left between them. The CDR3 length is 15 residues. The CDR3 reads CASSLVGREDEKLFF. CDR3 DNA: TGCGCCAGCAGCTTGGTTGGTAGGGAAGATGAAAAACTGTTTTTT.

The V and J genes are TRBV18 and TRBJ1-3, with TRBD1 matching 8 bases. CDR1 and CDR2 (germline): KGHSH, LQKENI. V shed 2 bases and J 4 bases; nucleotides not matched to a gene: 4. CDR3 length equals 15 residues. Here the CDR3 DNA reads TGTGCCAGCTCACCAGTGACAGGGGTCGGAAACACCATATATTTT. Protein product: CASSPVTGVGNTIYF.